The 21 T cell receptor beta chains in this list originate from one sample, sequenced in a study of blood T cell repertoires in COVID-19. Profiling relied on immunoSEQ multiplex PCR, and the TCRdb table lists in-frame clones only, not all of them. Found here are some 360,000 clones, more than 75% of them singletons; the top ten hold about 2.3%. Material for sequencing was peripheral blood. The receptors stem from an older woman with COVID-19, enrolled during active disease.

This chain connects TRBV6-5 to TRBJ2-7; D is unclear. This CDR3 is built from 15 residues. Germline CDR1 reads MNHEY; CDR2 reads SVGAGI. V was pared by 6 bases and J by 0 bases, with 15 bases between. The CDR3 DNA follows: TGTGCCAGCAGAGCCGAACCGATCATCTCCTACGAGCAGTACTTC. Translation: CASRAEPIISYEQYF.

The chain recombines TRBV25-1 with TRBJ1-5; TRBD1 matches 7 bases. The V gene end was trimmed by 2 bases and the J gene end by 0 bases; junction bases not matched to a gene: 7. Per germline, CDR1 MGHDK and CDR2 SYGVNS. The CDR3 consists of 17 residues. The CDR3: CASSETKTGYSNQPQHF. CDR3 sequence (DNA): TGTGCCAGCAGTGAAACCAAGACAGGGTATAGCAATCAGCCCCAGCATTTT.

V is TRBV7-6 and J is TRBJ1-3, with D possibly matching TRBD1 (6 bases). The germline gives CDR1 SGHVS, CDR2 FNYEAQ. The CDR3 contains 14 residues. Trimming left V 5 bases short and J 12 bases short, with 20 bases between. CDR3 in amino acids: CASSAREGVPGIYF. In DNA form, the CDR3 reads TGTGCCAGCAGCGCGCGGGAGGGGGTCCCGGGCATATATTTT.

The V gene is TRBV28, the J gene TRBJ1-2; 9 bases align to TRBD1. The CDR3 loop spans 15 amino acids. Per germline, CDR1 MDHEN and CDR2 SYDVKM. The ends lost 5 bases at V and 3 bases at J; junction bases unmatched: 7. Here the CDR3 reads CASSPGGTGYYGYTF. The CDR3 nucleotides read TGTGCCAGCAGTCCAGGGGGGACAGGGTACTATGGCTACACCTTC.

J is TRBJ1-1 and V is TRBV3-1 (or the pseudogene TRBV3-2), with no clear D. Trimming took 5 bases from V and 1 from J, leaving 11 bases between them. CDR3 length equals 14 residues. Germline values: CDR1 LGHDT, CDR2 YNNKEL (reference sequence). The CDR3 loop reads CASSSRMGNTEAFF. The DNA for the CDR3 is TGTGCCAGCAGCTCGCGGATGGGGAACACTGAAGCTTTCTTT.

The CDR3: CASSWATGKHEKLFF. CDR3 DNA sequence: TGCGCCAGCAGCTGGGCGACAGGGAAGCATGAAAAACTGTTTTTT. The V gene is TRBV5-1, the J gene TRBJ1-4; 7 nucleotides line up with TRBD1. J gave up 6 bases and V 3 bases, and 8 bases lay outside the gene matches. Germline CDR1 and CDR2: SGHRS and YFSETQ. This CDR3 contains 15 residues.

The CDR3 loop reads CASSRAVTGELFF. CDR3 in DNA: TGTGCCAGCAGCAGGGCGGTCACCGGGGAGCTGTTTTTT. The V and J genes are TRBV6-5 and TRBJ2-2, with TRBD1 as a possible D gene (5 bases). In germline, CDR1 is MNHEY, CDR2 SVGAGI. Trimming cost V 6 bases and J 4 bases, with 9 bases left between them. The CDR3 sequence is 13 residues long.

The chain couples TRBV11-1 to TRBJ2-1; 14 bases are a match to TRBD2. The CDR3 extends over 16 amino acids. CDR1 is SGHAT, CDR2 FQDESV, per germline (reference sequence). The trim removed 5 bases at V and 6 bases at J, leaving 6 bases unmatched. CDR3 bases: TGTGCCAGCAGCCCCAGACTAGCGGGGGGGTTCAATGAGCAGTTCTTC. It encodes CASSPRLAGGFNEQFF.

The CDR3 DNA reads as TGTGCCAGCAGCTCCATGTTAGCGGGGGGTAACGAGCAGTACTTC. This sequence encodes CASSSMLAGGNEQYF. The chain combines TRBV11-2 with TRBJ2-7, with 10 bases lining up with TRBD2. The length of the CDR3 is 15 residues. Per germline, CDR1 SGHAT and CDR2 FQNNGV. J was trimmed by 5 bases and V by 4 bases; bases with no gene match: 8.

The V call is TRBV19, the J call TRBJ2-7; weak D call: TRBD2 (6 bases). This CDR3 contains 14 residues. Germline CDR1 reads LNHDA; CDR2 reads SQIVND (reference sequence). The V end was cut by 4 bases, the J end by 5 bases, with 15 bases between. CDR3: CASSTLGGGHEQYF. The CDR3, as DNA: TGTGCCAGTAGTACCCTCGGGGGTGGACACGAGCAGTACTTC. Filled out from reference TRBV19 and TRBJ2-7, the complete variable domain reads DGGITQSPKYLFRKEGQNVTLSCEQNLNHDAMYWYRQDPGQGLRLIYYSQIVNDFQKGDIAEGYSVSREKKESFPLTVTSAQKNPTAFYLCASSTLGGGHEQYFGPGTRLTVT.

This chain joins TRBV7-3 and TRBJ1-1; TRBD1 aligns across 10 bases. CDR3 length: 15 amino acids. Trimming cost V 5 bases and J 6 bases; bases outside gene matches: 9. Germline loops: CDR1 SGHTA, CDR2 FQGTGA. CDR3 region: CASSRTGGILAEAFF. The CDR3 nucleotides read TGTGCCAGCAGCCGGACAGGGGGAATTCTGGCTGAAGCTTTCTTT. Full variable domain (missing parts from reference TRBV7-3 and TRBJ1-1): GAGVSQTPSNKVTEKGKYVELRCDPISGHTALYWYRQSLGQGPEFLIYFQGTGAADDSGLPNDRFFAVRPEGSVSTLKIQRTERGDSAVYLCASSRTGGILAEAFFGQGTRLTVV.

The chain recombines TRBV28 with TRBJ1-5, with TRBD1 as a possible D gene (5 bases). The CDR3 length is 16 residues. CDR1 and CDR2 from the germline V gene are MDHEN and SYDVKM. V was clipped by 8 bases and J by 7 bases, with 24 bases between them. The CDR3 loop reads CASPPTGGLLRQPQHF. CDR3 in DNA: TGTGCCAGCCCTCCGACCGGGGGTTTATTGAGGCAGCCCCAGCATTTT.

This sequence joins TRBV19 and TRBJ1-1; D is ambiguous. Looked up from germline, CDR1 is LNHDA and CDR2 is SQIVND (reference sequence). The CDR3 sequence is 15 residues long. The ends were cut back, 0 bases at V and 1 base at J, with 9 bases in the middle. CDR3 loop: CASSIDLPGNTEAFF. Written as DNA, the CDR3 is TGTGCCAGTAGTATAGATTTGCCAGGGAACACTGAAGCTTTCTTT.

V gene TRBV10-3 combines with J gene TRBJ2-7; D may be TRBD1 (6 bases). Trimming stripped 11 bases from V and 6 bases from J, with 17 bases between. The germline V gene has CDR1 ENHRY and CDR2 SYGVKD. The CDR3 consists of 12 residues. CDR3 sequence reads: CAAQTGNGEQYF. DNA for the CDR3: TGTGCCGCTCAAACAGGGAACGGCGAGCAGTACTTC.

V is TRBV5-8 and J is TRBJ2-7; no definite D call. Germline loops: CDR1 SGHTS, CDR2 YDEGEE. V lost 0 bases, J lost 1 base, and 5 bases lay in between. The CDR3 has 13 residues. The CDR3 DNA sequence: TGTGCCAGCAGCTTGGGGGCTTCCTACGAGCAGTACTTC. Encoded protein: CASSLGASYEQYF.

V usage is TRBV5-1 and J usage is TRBJ2-3; TRBD2 is a possible D gene (5 bases). Trimming cost V 0 bases and J 1 base, with 12 bases left between them. The CDR3 loop spans 16 amino acids. Germline V gives CDR1 SGHRS, CDR2 YFSETQ. The CDR3, as DNA: TGCGCCAGCAGCTTGGGGCCCACGGAGGGCACAGATACGCAGTATTTT. Its protein product is CASSLGPTEGTDTQYF. The full variable domain, rest sourced from reference TRBV5-1 and TRBJ2-3, is KAGVTQTPRYLIKTRGQQVTLSCSPISGHRSVSWYQQTPGQGLQFLFEYFSETQRNKGNFPGRFSGRQFSNSRSEMNVSTLELGDSALYLCASSLGPTEGTDTQYFGPGTRLTVL.

The chain links TRBV28 to TRBJ1-5; D unclear. Germline CDR1 and CDR2: MDHEN and SYDVKM. V was trimmed by 7 bases and J by 6 bases, leaving 22 bases between them. The CDR3 covers 16 residues. The CDR3 nucleotides read TGTGCCAGCAATGGACCTTCGGGTGCAGGAGGTCAGCCCCAGCATTTT. This gives the protein CASNGPSGAGGQPQHF.

The genes are TRBV29-1 and TRBJ2-1, with TRBD1 as a possible D gene (5 bases). Germline CDR1 SQVTM, CDR2 ANQGSEA. V lost 6 bases to trimming and J lost 2 bases, with 14 bases between them. The CDR3 totals 14 residues. Here the CDR3 reads CSVKKGAPYNEQFF. The CDR3 DNA sequence: TGCAGCGTGAAGAAAGGGGCTCCCTACAATGAGCAGTTCTTC.

The chain couples TRBV4-1 to TRBJ2-7; D call uncertain. Germline values: CDR1 MGHRA, CDR2 YSYEKL. This CDR3 is 13 amino acids long. The ends were cut back, 4 bases at V and 0 bases at J, with 7 bases in the middle. For the CDR3, the DNA is TGCGCCAGCAGCCCCCGGTCCTCCTACGAGCAGTACTTC. Translating it yields CASSPRSSYEQYF.

The V gene is TRBV9, the J gene TRBJ1-6, with TRBD1 matching over 9 bases. Trimming cost V 1 base and J 8 bases; bases outside gene matches: 7. This CDR3 contains 16 residues. Germline CDR1 reads SGDLS; CDR2 reads YYNGEE. The CDR3 here is CASSVSGQGAYSPLHF. Written as DNA, the CDR3 is TGTGCCAGCAGCGTATCGGGACAGGGCGCGTATTCACCCCTCCACTTT.

This clone has only one observation. This chain uses TRBV6-5 with TRBJ1-2, with TRBD1 matching over 9 bases. V lost 5 bases to trimming and J lost 7 bases; unmatched junction nucleotides: 8. The length of the CDR3 is 14 residues. Germline V gives CDR1 MNHEY, CDR2 SVGAGI. CDR3 protein: CASSLGQGSTGYTF. For the CDR3, the DNA is TGTGCCAGCAGTCTGGGACAGGGCTCAACTGGCTACACCTTC.